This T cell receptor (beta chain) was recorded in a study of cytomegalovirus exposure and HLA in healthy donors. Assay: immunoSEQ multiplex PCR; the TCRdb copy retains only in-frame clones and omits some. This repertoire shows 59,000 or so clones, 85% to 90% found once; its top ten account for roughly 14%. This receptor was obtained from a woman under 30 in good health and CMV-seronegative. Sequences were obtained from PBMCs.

CDR3 nucleotide sequence: TGTGCCAGCAGCTTAGCGTCCCTAGCGGGGCCAGAGACCCAGTACTTC. This codes for CASSLASLAGPETQYF. The chain has TRBV7-9 and TRBJ2-5; 9 nucleotides match TRBD2. CDR1 SEHNR and CDR2 FQNEAQ come from the germline V gene (reference sequence). V dropped 0 bases and J dropped 4; count of bases not matched to a gene: 6. The CDR3 runs to 16 residues.